This T cell receptor beta chain came from a study of blood T cell repertoires in COVID-19. On the study more broadly: PBMCs, B-cell-depleted T cells, or T cells were the source of the cDNA or gDNA that made up the material.

Study processing details: Amplifying reference gene primers gave estimates of nucleated cell counts. Method: immunoSEQ multiplex PCR; TCRdb's copy keeps in-frame clones and lacks some. That table furnishes V, J and clone size, whereas the DNA furnished D and trimming. The table has roughly 150,000 clones, roughly 89% seen once. Germline V CDR1 and CDR2: ENHRY, SYGVKD. This CDR3 comprises 17 residues. V was cut by 4 bases and J by 2 bases, with 21 bases left in between. The clonotype was recovered from a human donor in a cohort sampled during active COVID-19. The sample was peripheral blood. The J gene is TRBJ2-7, the V gene TRBV10-3; possibly TRBD1 for D (7 bases). Here the CDR3 DNA reads TGTGCCATCAGTGGAGCCCGGGGCAGGGGGGACCCCTACGAGCAGTACTTC. It is translated as CAISGARGRGDPYEQYF.